The 2 T cell receptor beta chains listed next were all sequenced from one sample in a study of T cell repertoires in cytomegalovirus infection (dated by TCRdb to the late 2010s). Sequencer: Illumina HiSeq 1500. Clones were called with MiXCR by TCRdb after fastp trimmed the public reads at Q25, and only in-frame beta chains were retained. Identical CDR3 protein sequences are pooled into one entry, listed with their most common genes and DNA. Here the sample has about 900,000 distinct CDR3 sequences; approximately 31% occur a single time. Roughly 13% of the sample comes from the top ten. Their recognized antigens are unknown. Read against the paper, the sample's treatment or condition label means: in vitro stimulation with specific CMV peptide epitopes to enrich CMV-specific T cells. This sample comprised cultured CD8+ T cells from PBMCs, obtained from culture after CMV antigen stimulation. These receptors were obtained from a human donor in good health (CMV status not recorded). Some clones in this sample may be carry-over from other donors' samples.

The V gene is TRBV5-1, the J gene TRBJ2-2; tentatively, D is TRBD1 (6 bases). The germline V gene has CDR1 SGHRS and CDR2 YFSETQ. Trimming removed 3 bases from V and 1 base from J, with 13 bases in between. This CDR3 spans 16 amino acids. CDR3 protein: CASSSPATGNTGELFF. DNA for the CDR3: TGCGCCAGCAGCTCGCCCGCGACAGGGAACACCGGGGAGCTGTTTTTT.

Concerning this clonotype: Possible read error: a much larger clone is one base away. The chain is built from TRBV7-2 and TRBJ2-1; D remains ambiguous. CDR1 SGHTA and CDR2 FQGNSA come from the germline V gene. The CDR3 spans 16 residues. The V gene lost 5 bases and the J gene lost 3 bases, with 17 bases spanning the gap. CDR3 in DNA: TGTGCCAGCAGCCAGTTGATGTCAGATTACTACAATGAGCAGTTCTTC. Translating it yields CASSQLMSDYYNEQFF.